A selection of T cell receptor beta chains follows, all from one sample in a study of CD8 T cells in ankylosing spondylitis. TCRdb redid the calling of the 5' RACE reads with MiXCR, one entry per CDR3 protein. This table has roughly 280,000 distinct CDR3 sequences, around 18% appearing once. Sample: blood, either unsorted or a sorted T cell fraction (not recorded which). The receptors originated from a male donor with ankylosing spondylitis or in good health (not recorded which). Both conserved end residues are part of each CDR3. D genes are given only for firm matches. Only part of the rows carry a size: once, few, many, or a class if the clone is expanded.

clone_size,j_call,d_call,v_call,cdr3_nt,cdr3_aa
few,TRBJ2-1,TRBD2,TRBV5-1,TGCGCCAGCAGCTTGTTGTCTAGCGGGAGAAATAGTTACAATGAGCAGTTCTTC,CASSLLSSGRNSYNEQFF
few,TRBJ2-1,NA,TRBV14,TGTGCCAGCAGCCTCGACAGGACCTCCTACAATGAGCAGTTCTTC,CASSLDRTSYNEQFF
NA,TRBJ2-5,TRBD1,TRBV24-1,TGTGCCACCAGTGATCCTACCGGGACAGCAAAACAAGAGACCCAGTACTTC,CATSDPTGTAKQETQYF
many,TRBJ2-3,NA,TRBV11-1,TGTGCCAGCAGCGTACCAGGACTTACGCAGTATTTT,CASSVPGLTQYF
NA,TRBJ2-1,NA,TRBV11-1,TGTGCCAGCAGCTTAGATTGGGGGGCCTACAATGAGCAGTTCTTC,CASSLDWGAYNEQFF
many,TRBJ1-1,TRBD1,TRBV29-1,TGCAGCGTTGAAGATCCTACAGGGGGCATCACTGAAGCTTTCTTT,CSVEDPTGGITEAFF
many,TRBJ1-1,TRBD1,TRBV10-1,TGCGCCAGCAGGACACAGGGGGCGCCCACTGAAGCTTTCTTT,CASRTQGAPTEAFF
NA,TRBJ2-1,NA,TRBV7-8,TGTGCCAGCAGCCTAGCTAGTCGGTCCTACAATGAGCAGTTCTTC,CASSLASRSYNEQFF
NA,TRBJ1-2,TRBD1,TRBV7-3,TGTGCCAGCAGCTTAGCGAAACAGGGGGCGGTATATGGCTACACCTTC,CASSLAKQGAVYGYTF
few,TRBJ1-1,NA,TRBV18,TGTGCCAGCTCGGGAGGGAAAAACACTGAAGCTTTCTTT,CASSGGKNTEAFF
few,TRBJ2-3,NA,TRBV7-2,TGTGCCAGCAGCTTAGTTCGGACAGATACGCAGTATTTT,CASSLVRTDTQYF
few,TRBJ1-4,TRBD1,TRBV4-1,TGCGCCAGCAGCAGGGACAGGGACGCAACTAATGAAAAACTGTTTTTT,CASSRDRDATNEKLFF
NA,TRBJ2-1,NA,TRBV5-1,TGCGCCAGCAGCCCTGGAAGTGCCGACTTGCCGAATGAGCAGTTCTTC,CASSPGSADLPNEQFF
NA,TRBJ1-6,TRBD1,TRBV6-1,TGTGCCAGCAGTGGGGACAGGGGAGCTTCGTATAATTCACCCCTCCACTTT,CASSGDRGASYNSPLHF
many,TRBJ1-1,NA,TRBV20-1,TGCAGTGCTAGGATTGGTTGGGGGAACACTGAAGCTTTCTTT,CSARIGWGNTEAFF
many,TRBJ1-2,NA,TRBV29-1,TGCAGCGGGGGCGGCGGGAGCTATGGCTACACCTTC,CSGGGGSYGYTF
NA,TRBJ1-2,TRBD1,TRBV12-5,TGTGCTAGTGGAAACGATGACAGGGTGCATGGCTACACCTTC,CASGNDDRVHGYTF
NA,TRBJ1-3,NA,TRBV2,TGTGCCAGCAGTGAGACTTGGACCGCTGGAAACACCATATATTTT,CASSETWTAGNTIYF
NA,TRBJ2-5,NA,TRBV9,TGTGCCAGCAGCGTCTCTTCCGGGACAAAAGAAGAGACCCAGTACTTC,CASSVSSGTKEETQYF
NA,TRBJ2-1,TRBD2,TRBV20-1,TGCAGTGCCAGAGTAGCGGGAGCGAGCAATGAGCAGTTCTTC,CSARVAGASNEQFF
NA,TRBJ2-3,TRBD1,TRBV6-1,TGTGCCAGCAGCCCCGGGACAGGGGGCTTGGATACGCAGTATTTT,CASSPGTGGLDTQYF
few,TRBJ2-2,TRBD2,TRBV6-2/TRBV6-3,TGTGCCAGCAGTTACTCGATAACAGGGACTAGCGGGGGGAACACCGGGGAGCTGTTTTTT,CASSYSITGTSGGNTGELFF
NA,TRBJ1-3,NA,TRBV20-1,TGCAGTGCTAGGGAGGGCAGTAGCTCTGGAAACACCATATATTTT,CSAREGSSSGNTIYF
many,TRBJ1-2,TRBD1,TRBV5-1,TGCGCCAGCAGCCAGCCCCAGGGACAGCCTAACTATGGCTACACCTTC,CASSQPQGQPNYGYTF
NA,TRBJ2-2,NA,TRBV5-1,TGCGCCAGCAGCTTACGGGGGACCGCGAACACCGGGGAGCTGTTTTTT,CASSLRGTANTGELFF
NA,TRBJ2-1,NA,TRBV10-2,TGCGCCAGCAGTGAGTCGACTCCAGGCAGCCTCGGTGAGCAGTTCTTC,CASSESTPGSLGEQFF
few,TRBJ2-1,TRBD2,TRBV29-1,TGCAGCGTTGAGGGGGCAGGTTTAGCGGGGGGGACCCTAAATGAGCAGTTCTTC,CSVEGAGLAGGTLNEQFF
NA,TRBJ2-2,NA,TRBV9,TGTGCCAGCACCCCCGGGTCTTACACCGGGGAGCTGTTTTTT,CASTPGSYTGELFF